Following are 11 T cell receptor beta chains from one sample sequenced in a study of cytomegalovirus exposure and HLA in healthy donors (dated by TCRdb to 2016 to 2017). The library came from the immunoSEQ multiplex PCR assay. For the multiplex PCR, a mixture combining 60 forward primers for TCR Vbeta segments and 13 reverse primers for TCR Jbeta segments was used. This is the immuneACCESS table as TCRdb keeps it, with only in-frame sequences that have V and J called. A part of the clones is gone; compared with another copy, unresolved V genes explain less than half, and the rest is unexplained. A total of 85,000 to 130,000 clones appear in this sample, around 80% of them only once. Of the sample, roughly 6% is held by the ten largest clones. Input material: PBMCs. These receptors all come from a woman in her forties or fifties in good health and CMV-seropositive.

The chain carries TRBV6-1 and TRBJ1-2, with a tentative D call TRBD1 (5 bases). V lost 4 bases to trimming and J lost 3 bases, with 12 bases between them. Germline V gene lookup returns CDR1 MNHNS and CDR2 SASEGT. This CDR3 is 14 amino acids long. As DNA, the CDR3 is TGTGCCAGCAGTGTTCAACCGACAGACTATGGCTACACCTTC. It specifies CASSVQPTDYGYTF.

CDR3 loop: CASSDTPRTF. The DNA of the CDR3 is TGTGCCAGCAGTGATACTCCCCGCACCTTC. The J gene is TRBJ1-2, the V gene TRBV6-1; D unresolved. V lost 3 bases and J lost 13, with 9 bases in between. This CDR3 has 10 amino acids. Germline V gives CDR1 MNHNS, CDR2 SASEGT.

The rearrangement links TRBV5-1 to TRBJ1-1, with 9 bases matching TRBD1. The V gene's germline CDR1 is SGHRS and CDR2 YFSETQ. V dropped 4 bases and J dropped 5; count of bases not matched to a gene: 6. The CDR3 consists of 14 residues. As DNA, the CDR3 is TGCGCCAGCAGCGGGGGACAGGGATTAACTGAAGCTTTCTTT. This gives the protein CASSGGQGLTEAFF.

This clone showed up just once. The V and J genes are TRBV4-3 and TRBJ2-1; TRBD2 agrees at 12 bases. The CDR3 consists of 17 residues. Germline CDR1 reads LGHNA; CDR2 reads YSLEER. Trimming cost V 5 bases and J 0 bases; bases outside gene matches: 5. CDR3 DNA: TGCGCCAGCAGCTTTGGACTAGCGGGGAGCTCCTACAATGAGCAGTTCTTC. Encoded protein: CASSFGLAGSSYNEQFF.

The CDR3 DNA reads as TGTGCCAGCACCCCTCGGGGAGATAACTATGGCTACACCTTC. Protein: CASTPRGDNYGYTF. V usage is TRBV6-5 and J usage is TRBJ1-2; the D is unclear. Germline CDR1 and CDR2: MNHEY and SVGAGI. The CDR3 consists of 14 residues. V was pared by 7 bases and J by 1 base, with 13 bases between.

This chain connects TRBV6-6 to TRBJ2-7, with 9 bases fitting TRBD2. This CDR3 has 15 residues. Trimming at V came to 2 bases and at J to 3 bases, leaving 5 bases not matched to a gene. Germline values: CDR1 MNHNY, CDR2 SVGAGI (reference sequence). CDR3 sequence: CASSYQLAGNYEQYF. The CDR3 DNA is TGTGCCAGCAGTTACCAGCTAGCGGGGAACTACGAGCAGTACTTC.

This clone was counted between two and nine times. The chain is built from TRBV18 and TRBJ2-7, with 7 bases lining up with TRBD1. V lost 3 bases to trimming and J lost 4 bases; unmatched junction nucleotides: 3. Germline assignment: CDR1 KGHSH and CDR2 LQKENI. The CDR3 is 13 amino acids. CDR3 DNA sequence: TGTGCCAGCTCACCGAACAGGGGATACGAGCAGTACTTC. Its protein product is CASSPNRGYEQYF.

The chain links TRBV2 to TRBJ1-6; a weak D match, TRBD1 (5 bases). CDR1 and CDR2 from the germline V gene are SNHLY and FYNNEI. The CDR3 has 14 amino acids. Trimming took 6 bases from V and 10 from J, leaving 16 bases between them. CDR3 amino acids: CASRGAGVGSPLHF. The DNA of the CDR3 is TGTGCCAGCAGGGGCGCGGGGGTTGGCTCACCCCTCCACTTT.

The chain recombines TRBV25-1 with TRBJ1-1; no clear D gene. V was trimmed by 1 base and J by 10 bases, leaving 13 bases between them. The CDR3 is made up of 13 amino acids. Germline CDR1 reads MGHDK; CDR2 reads SYGVNS. The CDR3 DNA reads TGTGCCAGCAGTGAATGGAGTGAACTCGGAGCTTTCTTT. Translated, it gives CASSEWSELGAFF. The complete variable domain, with remaining parts taken from reference TRBV25-1 and TRBJ1-1, reads EADIYQTPRYLVIGTGKKITLECSQTMGHDKMYWYQQDPGMELHLIHYSYGVNSTEKGDLSSESTVSRIRTEHFPLTLESARPSHTSQYLCASSEWSELGAFFGQGTRLTVV.

The chain has TRBV4-1 and TRBJ2-5; TRBD1 matches at 8 bases. In germline, CDR1 is MGHRA, CDR2 YSYEKL. The CDR3 runs to 15 residues. V was pared by 1 base and J by 2 bases, with 3 bases of the junction left unmatched. CDR3 loop: CASSQGTGRQETQYF. The DNA for the CDR3 is TGCGCCAGCAGCCAAGGGACAGGGCGGCAAGAGACCCAGTACTTC.

The chain carries TRBV30 and TRBJ2-3; 9 bases map to TRBD2. The CDR3 spans 14 residues. The V and J ends lost 6 bases and 5 bases, in that order; junction bases with no gene match: 9. CDR1 GTSNPN and CDR2 SVGIG come from the germline V gene (reference sequence). The CDR3 nucleotides are TGTGCCTGCTCGGGACTAGCTTTAGGAGATACGCAGTATTTT. Encoded protein: CACSGLALGDTQYF.